This T cell receptor beta chain was profiled in a study of OX40 agonist ivuxolimab in advanced cancers. General study results and limits: There was clonal expansion of CD4+ and CD8+ blood T cells by week 6 at 0.1 to 3.0 mg/kg. What antigens the expanded peripheral T cells recognized was never established. Part of the nonresponder group also had normalized T-cell clonal expansion that was low.

The table came from immunoSEQ multiplex PCR; TCRdb's copy has only in-frame clones and leaves some out. The sample holds more than 60,000 clones, around 87% seen once. In regard to this clone: The antigen remains unidentified.

The TCR sequence derives from an adult with an advanced solid tumor such as melanoma, head and neck, liver or kidney cancer. This sample comprised CD4+ or CD8+ T cells sorted from blood, obtained in a trial of the OX40 agonist ivuxolimab.

The CDR3 coding sequence is TGTGCCAGTAGTATAGCTTCCGGCCATCCCGAGCAGTACTTC. Encoded protein: CASSIASGHPEQYF. The chain combines TRBV19 with TRBJ2-7, with no clear D. Germline V CDR1 and CDR2: LNHDA, SQIVND (reference sequence). The CDR3 is 14 residues long. Trimming left V 1 base short and J 6 bases short, with 13 bases between.